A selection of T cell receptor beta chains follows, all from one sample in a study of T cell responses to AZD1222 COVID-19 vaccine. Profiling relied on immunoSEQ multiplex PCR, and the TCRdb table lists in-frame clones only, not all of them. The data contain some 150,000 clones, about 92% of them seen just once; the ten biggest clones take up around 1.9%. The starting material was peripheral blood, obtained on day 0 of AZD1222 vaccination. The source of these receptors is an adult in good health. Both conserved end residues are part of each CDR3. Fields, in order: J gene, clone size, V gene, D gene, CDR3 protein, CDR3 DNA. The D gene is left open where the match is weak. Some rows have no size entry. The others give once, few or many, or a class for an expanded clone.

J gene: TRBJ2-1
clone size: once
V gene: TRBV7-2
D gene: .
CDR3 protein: CASGQSSYNEQFF
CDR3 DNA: TGTGCCAGCGGACAGAGCTCCTACAATGAGCAGTTCTTC

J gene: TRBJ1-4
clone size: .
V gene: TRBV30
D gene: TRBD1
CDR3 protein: CAWSVQGTLGELFF
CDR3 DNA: TGTGCCTGGAGTGTACAGGGGACACTCGGGGAACTGTTTTTT

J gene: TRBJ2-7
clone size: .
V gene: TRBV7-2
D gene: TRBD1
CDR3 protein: CASSTQTGGVYEQYF
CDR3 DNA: TGTGCCAGCAGCACCCAGACAGGGGGCGTCTACGAGCAGTACTTC

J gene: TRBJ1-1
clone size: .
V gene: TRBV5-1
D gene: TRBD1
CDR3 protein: CATQGGGTAYTEAFF
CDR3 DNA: TGCGCCACCCAGGGGGGAGGGACGGCCTACACTGAAGCTTTCTTT

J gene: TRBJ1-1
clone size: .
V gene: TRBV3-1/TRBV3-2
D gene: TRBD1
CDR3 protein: CASSRYRGQAEAFF
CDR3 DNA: TGTGCCAGCAGCCGGTACAGGGGACAGGCTGAAGCTTTCTTT

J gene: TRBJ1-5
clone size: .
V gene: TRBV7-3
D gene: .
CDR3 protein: CASSLGDYQPQHF
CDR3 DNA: TGTGCCAGCAGCTTGGGAGATTATCAGCCCCAGCATTTT

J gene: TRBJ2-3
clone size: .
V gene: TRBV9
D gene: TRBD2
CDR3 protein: CASSVEGSGVNTDTQYF
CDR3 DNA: TGTGCCAGCAGCGTAGAGGGTAGCGGGGTAAACACAGATACGCAGTATTTT

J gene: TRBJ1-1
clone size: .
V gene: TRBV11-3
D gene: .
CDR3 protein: CASSLVRGTEAFF
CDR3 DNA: TGTGCCAGCAGCTTGGTTAGGGGCACTGAAGCTTTCTTT

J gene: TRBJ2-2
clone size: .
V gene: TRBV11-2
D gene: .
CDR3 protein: CASSLVRAGGHGELFF
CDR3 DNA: TGTGCCAGCAGCTTAGTGAGGGCAGGAGGGCACGGGGAGCTGTTTTTT

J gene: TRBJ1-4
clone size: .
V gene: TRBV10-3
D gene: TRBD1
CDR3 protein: CAIRDREDEKLFF
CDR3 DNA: TGTGCCATCAGGGACAGGGAGGACGAAAAACTGTTTTTT

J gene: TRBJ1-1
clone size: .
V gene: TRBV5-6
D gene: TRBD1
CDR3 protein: CASIRPGQGDTEAFF
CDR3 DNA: TGTGCCAGCATCAGGCCGGGACAGGGGGACACTGAAGCTTTCTTT

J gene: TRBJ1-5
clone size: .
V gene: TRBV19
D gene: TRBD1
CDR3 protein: CASSATGGDQPQHF
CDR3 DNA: TGTGCCAGTAGTGCAACAGGGGGCGATCAGCCCCAGCATTTT

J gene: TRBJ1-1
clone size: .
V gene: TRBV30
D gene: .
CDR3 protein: CAWSVRGNTEAFF
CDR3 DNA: TGTGCCTGGAGTGTAAGGGGTAATACTGAAGCTTTCTTT

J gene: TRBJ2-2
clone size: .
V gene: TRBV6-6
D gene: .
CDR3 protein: CASSQTAWGGAKGNTGELFF
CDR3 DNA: TGTGCCAGCAGTCAGACCGCTTGGGGGGGGGCGAAGGGTAACACCGGGGAGCTGTTTTTT

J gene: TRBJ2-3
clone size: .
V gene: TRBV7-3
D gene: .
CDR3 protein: CASKEGGTDTQYF
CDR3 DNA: TGTGCCAGCAAGGAAGGAGGGACTGATACGCAGTATTTT

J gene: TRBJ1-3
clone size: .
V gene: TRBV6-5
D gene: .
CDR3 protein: CASSYSTNSGNTIYF
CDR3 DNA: TGTGCCAGCAGTTACTCCACAAACTCTGGAAACACCATATATTTT

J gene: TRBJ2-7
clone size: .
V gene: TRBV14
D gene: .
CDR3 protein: CASSPPLLPYEQYF
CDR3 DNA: TGTGCCAGCAGCCCACCTTTGCTCCCCTACGAGCAGTACTTC

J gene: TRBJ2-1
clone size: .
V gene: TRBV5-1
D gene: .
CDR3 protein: CASSPQEGTSYNEQFF
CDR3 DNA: TGCGCCAGCAGCCCGCAGGAGGGTACCTCCTACAATGAGCAGTTCTTC

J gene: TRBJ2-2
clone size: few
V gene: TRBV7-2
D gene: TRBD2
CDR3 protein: CASSLAAASGRAGELFF
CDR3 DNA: TGTGCCAGCAGCTTAGCCGCGGCTAGCGGGAGGGCCGGGGAGCTGTTTTTT

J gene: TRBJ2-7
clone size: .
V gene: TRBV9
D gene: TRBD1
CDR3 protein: CASSSGQSYEQYF
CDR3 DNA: TGTGCCAGCAGCTCGGGACAGTCCTACGAGCAGTACTTC

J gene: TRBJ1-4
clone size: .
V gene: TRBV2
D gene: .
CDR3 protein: CASSGQVRGKLFF
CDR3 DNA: TGTGCCAGCAGTGGACAGGTCAGAGGGAAACTGTTTTTT

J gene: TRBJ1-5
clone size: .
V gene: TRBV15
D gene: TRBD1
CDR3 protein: CATSPGTGESFGNQPQHF
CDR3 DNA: TGTGCCACCAGTCCCGGGACAGGGGAATCCTTCGGCAATCAGCCCCAGCATTTT